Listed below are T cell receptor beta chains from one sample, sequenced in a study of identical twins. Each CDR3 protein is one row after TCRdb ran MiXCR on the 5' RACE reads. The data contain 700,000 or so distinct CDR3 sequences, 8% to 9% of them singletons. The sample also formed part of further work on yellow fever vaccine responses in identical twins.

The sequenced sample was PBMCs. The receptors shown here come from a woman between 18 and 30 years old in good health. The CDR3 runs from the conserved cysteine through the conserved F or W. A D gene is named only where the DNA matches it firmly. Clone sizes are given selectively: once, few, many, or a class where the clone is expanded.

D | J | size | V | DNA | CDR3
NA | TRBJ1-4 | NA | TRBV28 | TGTGCCAGCAGCAGCCAGGGCCTCCGGGAAAAACTGTTTTTT | CASSSQGLREKLFF
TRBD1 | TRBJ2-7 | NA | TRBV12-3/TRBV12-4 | TGTGCCAGCAGTAAAGATGACAGGGGATCCCACGAGCAGTACTTC | CASSKDDRGSHEQYF
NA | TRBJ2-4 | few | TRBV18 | TGTGCCAGCTCACCGACCAGGGAGATAAACATTCAGTACTTC | CASSPTREINIQYF
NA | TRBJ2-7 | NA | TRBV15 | TGTGCCACCAGCAGGGCTGGGTCCACTCCCGAGCAGTACTTC | CATSRAGSTPEQYF
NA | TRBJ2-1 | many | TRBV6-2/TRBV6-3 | TGTGCCAGCAGCACGCCGCCCTCGCGTTACAATGAGCAGTTCTTC | CASSTPPSRYNEQFF
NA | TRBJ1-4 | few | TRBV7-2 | TGTGCCAGCAGCTTAGAAGGGAGATTAGGCGGGGAAAAACTGTTTTTT | CASSLEGRLGGEKLFF
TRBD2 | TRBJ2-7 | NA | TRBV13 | TGTGCCAGCAGCTTAGCTGGGACTAGAGGATACGAGCAGTACTTC | CASSLAGTRGYEQYF
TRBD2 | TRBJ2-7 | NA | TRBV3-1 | TGTGCCAGCAGCCAAGTTAGCGGGGGGGCCTACGAGCAGTACTTC | CASSQVSGGAYEQYF
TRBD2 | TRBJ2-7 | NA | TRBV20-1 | TGCAGTGTCACTAGCGGGATCTCCTACGAGCAGTACTTC | CSVTSGISYEQYF
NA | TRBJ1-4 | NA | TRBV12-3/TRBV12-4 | TGTGCCAGCAGACGCAGCGCAACTAATGAAAAACTGTTTTTT | CASRRSATNEKLFF
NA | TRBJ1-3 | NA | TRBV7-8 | TGTGCCAGCAGCGCAGGGAGCTCTGGAAACACCATATATTTT | CASSAGSSGNTIYF
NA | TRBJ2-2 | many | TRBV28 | TGTGCCAGCAGGGCCACTACAGGGATCGGGGAGCTGTTTTTT | CASRATTGIGELFF
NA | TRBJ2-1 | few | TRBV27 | TGTGCCAGCAGTTTATTTTTAGGTTCTGAGCAGTTCTTC | CASSLFLGSEQFF
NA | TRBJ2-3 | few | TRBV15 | TGTGCCACCAGCAGAGGACCTCGACAGGTTTCCACAGATACGCAGTATTTT | CATSRGPRQVSTDTQYF
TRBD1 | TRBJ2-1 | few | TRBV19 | TGTGCCAGTAGTATTGGGCAGGGGGCGAACAATGAGCAGTTCTTC | CASSIGQGANNEQFF
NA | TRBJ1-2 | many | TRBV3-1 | TGTGCCAGCAGCCGTGGGAGCATCTATGGCTACACCTTC | CASSRGSIYGYTF
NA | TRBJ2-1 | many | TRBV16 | TGTGCCAGCAGCCAATACGTTTATGAGCAGTTCTTC | CASSQYVYEQFF
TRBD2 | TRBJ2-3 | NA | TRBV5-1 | TGCGCCAGCACCCACGGGGGGGCTAGCTCAGATACGCAGTATTTT | CASTHGGASSDTQYF
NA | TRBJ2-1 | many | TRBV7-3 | TGTGCCAGCTCTCGCAGAAGCTCCTACAATGAGCAGTTCTTC | CASSRRSSYNEQFF
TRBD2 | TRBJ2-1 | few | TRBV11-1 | TGTGCCAGCAGCTTACTTCAAATGAGACTAGCTGACAATTACAATGAGCAGTTCTTC | CASSLLQMRLADNYNEQFF
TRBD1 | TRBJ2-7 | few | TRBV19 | TGTGCCAGTACCCGGGACAGGGGGAGCAACGAGCAGTACTTC | CASTRDRGSNEQYF
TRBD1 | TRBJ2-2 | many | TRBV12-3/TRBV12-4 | TGTGCCAGCAGTCGGACAGGGTCCGGGGAGCTGTTTTTT | CASSRTGSGELFF
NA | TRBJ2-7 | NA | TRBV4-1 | TGCGCCAGCAGCCAAGGACAGGTTGCCTACGAGCAGTACTTC | CASSQGQVAYEQYF
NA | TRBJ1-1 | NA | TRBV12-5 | TGTGCTAGTGGTCGGGACGGTTACACTGAAGCTTTCTTT | CASGRDGYTEAFF
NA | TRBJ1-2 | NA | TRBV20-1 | TGCAGTGCTAGAGATCAGGGGATAGTCTATGGCTACACCTTC | CSARDQGIVYGYTF
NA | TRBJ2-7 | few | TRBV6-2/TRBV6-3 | TGTGCCAGCAGTTACCCGGGTTCCGGGATGTCCTACGAGCAGTACTTC | CASSYPGSGMSYEQYF
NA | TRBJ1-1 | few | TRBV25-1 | TGTGCCAGCAGTGATCTCCCCTCGGAGGGGTCGAACACTGAAGCTTTCTTT | CASSDLPSEGSNTEAFF
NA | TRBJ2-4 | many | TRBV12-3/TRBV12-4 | TGTGCCAGCAGTTTGGCAGGGATCAAAAACATTCAGTACTTC | CASSLAGIKNIQYF
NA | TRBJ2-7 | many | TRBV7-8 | TGTGCCAGCAGCCACGGGGGTAATGGGAACGAGCAGTACTTC | CASSHGGNGNEQYF